The present entry profiles one T cell receptor (beta chain) with its context. Researchers made TCR beta libraries by using iRepertoire HTBI primers and running Arm-PCR on CDR3 regions. Via MiXCR, TCRdb re-called the multiplex PCR reads, giving one row per CDR3 protein. The sample includes under 350,000 distinct CDR3 sequences, 22% of them seen just once. This specimen belongs to a study of regulatory T cells in long-lasting Graves disease. V dropped 5 bases and J dropped 0 bases, with 14 bases sitting between them. Germline V lookup: CDR1 MNHEY, CDR2 SMNVEV (reference sequence). The CDR3 runs 16 residues. Stated time point: persistent/refractory GD, antithyroid drugs over 5 years with positive TRAb. Making the TCR library involved RNA that had been extracted from PBMCs.

This sequence was found in a female donor with Graves disease. The material was peripheral blood mononuclear cells (PBMCs), obtained when the disease was refractory, from a patient treated with antithyroid drugs. The rearrangement uses TRBV27 and TRBJ2-4; TRBD2 might be the D (5 bases). The DNA for the CDR3 is TGTGCCAGCAGTCCCGCTAGCACTCTAGCCAAAAACATTCAGTACTTC. Its protein product is CASSPASTLAKNIQYF.